The rows below give T cell receptor beta chains drawn from one sample of a study of regulatory and conventional T cells in RAG deficiency. Some clones are missing from TCRdb's copy, which holds only in-frame ones; the method was immunoSEQ multiplex PCR. The sample consists of some 30,000 clones, more than 90% of them appearing once. The same sample was also studied in work on regulatory T cells.

The specimen sequenced was CD25- CD4+ T cells sorted from blood. The receptors here all came from a human donor in good health. Each CDR3 is given with its conserved first and last residue. A D gene is named only where the DNA matches it firmly. Clone size is stated in some rows and not others, as once, few, many or a class when expanded.

v_call	clone_size	j_call	d_call	cdr3_length	cdr3_aa	cdr3_nt
TRBV5-1	.	TRBJ1-2	.	13	CASSLDTNYGYTF	TGCGCCAGCAGCTTGGACACTAACTATGGCTACACCTTC
TRBV6-5	few	TRBJ1-3	.	16	CASSSAEKGSGNTIYF	TGTGCCAGCAGTTCGGCGGAAAAAGGTTCCGGAAACACCATATATTTT
TRBV19	.	TRBJ1-1	TRBD1	15	CASSIKTGGASEAFF	TGTGCCAGTAGTATTAAGACAGGGGGCGCCTCTGAAGCTTTCTTT
TRBV14	.	TRBJ1-4	.	15	CASSRGQLLNEKLFF	TGTGCCAGCAGCCGCGGACAGCTGCTTAATGAAAAACTGTTTTTT
TRBV5-1	.	TRBJ1-1	TRBD1	16	CASSSMRTGRDTEAFF	TGCGCCAGCAGCTCGATGAGGACAGGGAGGGACACTGAAGCTTTCTTT
TRBV28	.	TRBJ2-1	.	14	CASSLSPDSDEQFF	TGTGCCAGCAGTTTAAGTCCGGACTCAGATGAGCAGTTCTTC
TRBV6-1	.	TRBJ2-7	.	11	CASSVLYEQYF	TGTGCCAGCAGTGTCCTCTACGAGCAGTACTTC
TRBV6-5	.	TRBJ1-3	.	14	CASSYDRSGNTIYF	TGTGCCAGCAGTTACGACAGATCTGGAAACACCATATATTTT
TRBV29-1	.	TRBJ2-7	TRBD2	13	CSVTSGKTYEQYF	TGCAGCGTCACTAGCGGAAAAACCTACGAGCAGTACTTC
TRBV5-1	.	TRBJ2-7	TRBD1	15	CASRWGTGVSYEQYF	TGCGCCAGCAGATGGGGGACAGGGGTCTCCTACGAGCAGTACTTC
TRBV6-5	.	TRBJ2-7	.	16	CASSYSSGLDPYEQYF	TGTGCCAGCAGTTACTCATCGGGGTTGGATCCCTACGAGCAGTACTTC
TRBV11-2	.	TRBJ1-6	.	14	CASSLVEGTSPLHF	TGTGCCAGCAGCTTAGTAGAGGGAACTTCACCCCTCCACTTT
TRBV2	.	TRBJ1-1	TRBD1	13	CASSGDRHTEAFF	TGTGCCAGCAGTGGGGACAGACACACTGAAGCTTTCTTT
TRBV5-1	once	TRBJ2-7	.	13	CASSINRVHEQYF	TGCGCCAGCAGTATTAACAGGGTCCACGAGCAGTACTTC
TRBV7-8	.	TRBJ2-3	TRBD2	17	CASSFPGASGSSDTQYF	TGTGCCAGCAGCTTCCCCGGGGCTAGCGGGAGTTCAGATACGCAGTATTTT
TRBV29-1	once	TRBJ2-7	.	12	CSVSAGLGEQYF	TGCAGCGTCAGCGCGGGGCTAGGGGAGCAGTACTTC
TRBV19	.	TRBJ2-7	.	13	CASTTGQLYEQYF	TGTGCCAGTACCACCGGACAGCTCTACGAGCAGTACTTC
TRBV5-4	.	TRBJ2-2	.	15	CASSLGGGNTGELFF	TGTGCCAGCAGCTTGGGGGGAGGAAACACCGGGGAGCTGTTTTTT
TRBV5-1	.	TRBJ1-2	TRBD1	17	CASSQSAGTGIRGGYTF	TGCGCCAGCAGCCAATCGGCCGGGACAGGGATAAGAGGAGGCTACACCTTC
TRBV7-3	.	TRBJ2-2	.	14	CASSPIAGTGELFF	TGTGCCAGCAGCCCAATCGCAGGGACCGGGGAGCTGTTTTTT
TRBV6-4	.	TRBJ2-3	TRBD2	15	CASSVGSGRSDTQYF	TGTGCCAGCAGTGTAGGTAGCGGGAGATCAGATACGCAGTATTTT
TRBV29-1	.	TRBJ2-3	.	12	CSVAGLGDTQYF	TGCAGCGTCGCGGGACTCGGGGATACGCAGTATTTT
TRBV30	.	TRBJ1-2	.	14	CAWSHPGTPYGYTF	TGTGCCTGGAGTCACCCCGGGACACCGTATGGCTACACCTTC
TRBV9	.	TRBJ1-3	.	14	CASSPQGSGNTIYF	TGTGCCAGCAGCCCACAGGGAAGCGGAAACACCATATATTTT
TRBV7-7	.	TRBJ2-5	TRBD1	19	CASSRAPRTGGGGGETQYF	TGTGCCAGCAGCAGAGCCCCCCGGACAGGGGGTGGTGGGGGAGAGACCCAGTACTTC
TRBV5-1	.	TRBJ2-1	TRBD2	14	CASRASGSANEQFF	TGCGCCAGCAGGGCTAGCGGGAGTGCGAATGAGCAGTTCTTC
TRBV2	once	TRBJ1-5	TRBD1	16	CASRAGTGTGGQPQHF	TGTGCCAGCAGAGCTGGAACTGGGACAGGGGGTCAGCCCCAGCATTTT
TRBV5-5	.	TRBJ1-2	TRBD1	14	CASSLLATGDGYTF	TGTGCCAGCAGCTTGTTAGCGACAGGGGATGGCTACACCTTC
TRBV19	.	TRBJ1-5	.	15	CASSIVGAAYQPQHF	TGTGCCAGTAGTATAGTGGGGGCAGCATATCAGCCCCAGCATTTT
TRBV30	.	TRBJ2-7	.	12	CAWGQGQNEQYF	TGTGCCTGGGGGCAGGGGCAAAACGAGCAGTACTTC
TRBV7-2	few	TRBJ2-1	.	15	CASSPRIGARNEQFF	TGTGCCAGCAGCCCCCGGATTGGTGCTAGGAATGAGCAGTTCTTC
TRBV19	.	TRBJ1-1	TRBD1	10	CASAGGEAFF	TGTGCCTCTGCAGGGGGGGAAGCTTTCTTT
TRBV27	.	TRBJ2-7	TRBD2	15	CASSSNQRGSYEQYF	TGTGCCAGCAGTTCCAATCAGCGGGGCAGTTACGAGCAGTACTTC
TRBV9	.	TRBJ1-2	TRBD1	13	CASSALTGGGYTF	TGTGCCAGCAGCGCACTGACAGGGGGAGGCTACACCTTC
TRBV7-2	.	TRBJ2-3	TRBD2	19	CASIKRGGLAGGGGDTQYF	TGTGCCAGCATCAAACGGGGGGGACTAGCGGGAGGCGGGGGAGATACGCAGTATTTT
TRBV9	.	TRBJ1-2	.	14	CASSVDPGLDGYTF	TGTGCCAGCAGCGTAGACCCAGGGCTCGATGGCTACACCTTC
TRBV29-1	.	TRBJ2-4	.	14	CSVGDPNSKNIQYF	TGCAGCGTTGGAGACCCCAACTCTAAAAACATTCAGTACTTC
TRBV27	.	TRBJ1-1	TRBD1	15	CASSPRDRLNTEAFF	TGTGCCAGCAGCCCGCGGGACAGGCTAAACACTGAAGCTTTCTTT
TRBV4-1	.	TRBJ1-5	.	15	CASSHPVRDGQPQHF	TGCGCCAGCAGCCACCCCGTACGGGATGGACAGCCCCAGCATTTT
TRBV5-4	.	TRBJ1-2	.	15	CASSLGLTANYGYTF	TGTGCCAGCAGCTTGGGACTGACAGCTAACTATGGCTACACCTTC
TRBV21-1	.	TRBJ1-5	.	12	CASSNGGQPQHF	TGTGCCAGCAGCAACGGGGGTCAGCCCCAGCATTTT
TRBV5-1	.	TRBJ2-5	.	15	CASSLGAPTQETQYF	TGCGCCAGCAGCTTAGGGGCCCCGACCCAAGAGACCCAGTACTTC
TRBV30	.	TRBJ1-6	TRBD1	16	CAWRGDRGSARSPLHF	TGTGCCTGGAGGGGGGACAGGGGTTCGGCGCGGTCACCCCTCCACTTT
TRBV19	.	TRBJ1-2	TRBD1	15	CASSTGPTGNYGYTF	TGTGCCAGTAGTACAGGACCGACAGGGAACTATGGCTACACCTTC
TRBV2	.	TRBJ1-2	TRBD1	17	CASSDPGTGPSNYGYTF	TGTGCCAGCAGTGATCCCGGGACAGGGCCCTCTAACTATGGCTACACCTTC
TRBV10-2	.	TRBJ2-2	.	16	CASSGGFSSGSGELFF	TGCGCCAGCAGTGGAGGGTTCTCTAGTGGTTCCGGGGAGCTGTTTTTT
TRBV6-5	once	TRBJ1-5	.	12	CASSYLNQPQHF	TGTGCCAGCAGTTACCTGAATCAGCCCCAGCATTTT
TRBV30	once	TRBJ1-5	.	18	CAWSPTFHRVEGNQPQHF	TGTGCCTGGAGCCCAACCTTTCACAGGGTCGAGGGCAATCAGCCCCAGCATTTT
TRBV6-5	.	TRBJ2-7	TRBD1	14	CASSPDRKYYEQYF	TGTGCCAGCAGTCCGGACAGGAAATACTACGAGCAGTACTTC
TRBV19	.	TRBJ2-2	TRBD2	18	CASSTRTSGRSNTGELFF	TGTGCCAGTAGTACTCGGACTAGCGGGAGGTCGAACACCGGGGAGCTGTTTTTT
TRBV28	.	TRBJ2-7	.	11	CASSSFSEQYF	TGTGCCAGCAGTTCTTTCTCCGAGCAGTACTTC
TRBV7-2	.	TRBJ2-1	TRBD1	17	CASSLTATGGKYNEQFF	TGTGCCAGCAGCTTAACAGCAACAGGGGGCAAATACAATGAGCAGTTCTTC
TRBV29-1	once	TRBJ1-4	TRBD1	14	CSGKTGIGNEKLFF	TGCAGCGGCAAGACAGGGATAGGTAATGAAAAACTGTTTTTT
TRBV6-1	once	TRBJ1-2	.	10	CASSEPPRAF	TGTGCCAGCAGTGAGCCGCCGAGGGCCTTC
TRBV5-1	.	TRBJ2-1	.	15	CASSLGSPGYNEQFF	TGCGCCAGCAGCTTGGGAAGTCCAGGGTACAATGAGCAGTTCTTC
TRBV19	.	TRBJ2-1	.	16	CASSSTSRGSYNEQFF	TGTGCCAGTAGTAGCACTAGCAGAGGGTCCTACAATGAGCAGTTCTTC
TRBV5-1	.	TRBJ1-1	.	11	CASKLGTEAFF	TGCGCCAGCAAACTCGGGACTGAAGCTTTCTTT
TRBV6-6	.	TRBJ1-2	TRBD1	16	CASSYSGGTANYGYTF	TGTGCCAGCAGTTACTCGGGTGGGACAGCTAACTATGGCTACACCTTC